Following are 32 T cell receptor beta chains from one sample sequenced in a study of blood T cell dynamics during melanoma immunotherapy. Time point indicated: week 3, after first cycle of checkpoint inhibitor. The table came from immunoSEQ multiplex PCR; TCRdb's copy has only in-frame clones and leaves some out. Of more than 14,000 clones in the sample, roughly 85% were seen once. The sample was blood, taken from a patient treated with checkpoint blockade. The receptors shown here come from a human donor with melanoma.

The gene calls are TRBV19 and TRBJ2-1, with 8 nucleotides matching TRBD1. The V gene's germline CDR1 is LNHDA and CDR2 SQIVND (reference sequence). V lost 5 bases and J lost 9; bases outside the gene matches: 9. This CDR3 spans 14 amino acids. The CDR3 here is CASSFPRQGSEQFF. In DNA form, the CDR3 reads TGTGCCAGTAGTTTCCCCCGACAGGGGAGTGAGCAGTTCTTC.

V usage is TRBV5-1 and J usage is TRBJ2-7; a possible D gene is TRBD1 (5 bases). Trimming removed 0 bases at V and 5 bases at J, with 15 bases between. The V gene's germline CDR1 is SGHRS and CDR2 YFSETQ. CDR3 length: 15 residues. CDR3 bases: TGCGCCAGCAGCTTGGTGCAGGGAACTTTCCACGAGCAGTACTTC. This sequence encodes CASSLVQGTFHEQYF.

The V call is TRBV18, the J call TRBJ2-2; D is uncertain. The V gene's germline CDR1 is KGHSH and CDR2 LQKENI. The CDR3 extends over 15 amino acids. The ends were cut back, 4 bases at V and 0 bases at J, with 9 bases in the middle. CDR3 protein: CASSRESTNTGELFF. The CDR3 DNA follows: TGTGCCAGCTCACGTGAAAGTACGAACACCGGGGAGCTGTTTTTT.

CDR3 region: CASSEGGTSGRTQYF. CDR3 sequence (DNA): TGTGCCAGCAGTGAAGGGGGGACTAGCGGGAGGACGCAGTACTTC. V gene TRBV6-1 combines with J gene TRBJ2-7; TRBD2 matches 15 bases. The CDR3 sequence is 15 residues long. V lost 1 base and J lost 9; bases outside the gene matches: 4. CDR1 is MNHNS, CDR2 SASEGT, per germline.

CDR3 DNA: TGTGCCAGTAGTATCCAAGCGGGAGTGAGGTACGAGCAGTACTTC. This translates into CASSIQAGVRYEQYF. V is TRBV19 and J is TRBJ2-7; 8 bases match TRBD2. This CDR3 spans 15 amino acids. Germline assignment: CDR1 LNHDA and CDR2 SQIVND (reference sequence). The junction had 8 bases not matched to a gene; V was cut back by 3 bases and J by 4 bases.

V and J are TRBV6-5 and TRBJ1-4; TRBD1 matches at 10 bases. Germline trimming cut 2 bases from V and 7 bases from J; bases unmatched to any gene: 7. CDR1 and CDR2 (germline): MNHEY, SVGAGI. The CDR3 length is 16 residues. CDR3 DNA sequence: TGTGCCAGCAGTTACACCGGGACAGGGGCGGGTGAAAAACTGTTTTTT. This encodes CASSYTGTGAGEKLFF.

The V call is TRBV30, the J call TRBJ1-2; D is uncertain. The germline V gene has CDR1 GTSNPN and CDR2 SVGIG (reference sequence). V gave up 0 bases and J gave up 4 bases, with 15 bases separating them. This CDR3 has 15 residues. The CDR3 DNA reads as TGTGCCTGGAGTGTATCCGGGCGTCGGGGCTATGGCTACACCTTC. It encodes CAWSVSGRRGYGYTF.

The CDR3 loop is CASSLTVNTEAFF. CDR3 nucleotide sequence: TGTGCCAGCAGCTTGACCGTGAACACTGAAGCTTTCTTT. The gene calls are TRBV5-5 and TRBJ1-1; D uncertain. Germline loops: CDR1 SGHKS, CDR2 YYEKEE (reference sequence). The germline V and J ends were trimmed by 1 base and 0 bases, with 4 bases remaining between them. The CDR3 extends over 13 amino acids.

This clone came up a few times. The rearrangement uses TRBV6-5 and TRBJ2-5, with 7 bases aligning to TRBD1. The V gene's germline CDR1 is MNHEY and CDR2 SVGAGI. The CDR3 consists of 15 residues. Trimming cost V 2 bases and J 2 bases; bases outside gene matches: 5. CDR3 in amino acids: CASSYGDSLQETQYF. For the CDR3, the DNA is TGTGCCAGCAGTTACGGGGACAGTTTACAAGAGACCCAGTACTTC.

This clone was counted between two and nine times. The chain links TRBV5-6 to TRBJ1-1, with 7 positions matching TRBD1. Germline loops: CDR1 SGHDT, CDR2 YYEEEE. Trimming took 2 bases from V and 13 from J; bases not matched to a gene: 11. This CDR3 comprises 13 residues. DNA for the CDR3: TGTGCCAGCAGCTTCGGACAGGTAGTGGGGGGTTTCTTT. Encoded protein: CASSFGQVVGGFF.

V is TRBV18 and J is TRBJ2-7; 8 bases map to TRBD1. The CDR3 contains 16 residues. Unmatched junction bases numbered 5, after V lost 1 base and J lost 0 bases. Germline V gene data show CDR1 as KGHSH and CDR2 as LQKENI. The CDR3 sequence: CASSPQDRVYSYEQYF. CDR3 DNA sequence: TGTGCCAGCTCACCACAGGACAGGGTTTACTCCTACGAGCAGTACTTC.

V is TRBV30 and J is TRBJ1-5; 8 positions agree with TRBD1. CDR1 is GTSNPN and CDR2 is SVGIG in the germline V gene (reference sequence). The trim removed 2 bases at V and 2 bases at J, leaving 5 bases unmatched. This CDR3 is built from 15 residues. The CDR3 here is CAWSRPGQGNQPQHF. Here the CDR3 DNA reads TGTGCCTGGAGTAGACCGGGACAGGGCAATCAGCCCCAGCATTTT.

The V and J genes are TRBV27 and TRBJ1-5; no clear D. V lost 3 bases, J lost 0 bases, and 18 bases lay in between. Germline loops: CDR1 MNHEY, CDR2 SMNVEV (reference sequence). This CDR3 has 18 amino acids. CDR3 residues: CASSFSLRDTDSNQPQHF. The CDR3 region has the DNA TGTGCCAGCAGTTTTAGCCTCCGAGACACCGATAGCAATCAGCCCCAGCATTTT.

The V gene is TRBV5-1, the J gene TRBJ2-2; no firm D call. V was shortened by 3 bases and J by 6 bases, with 18 bases between the two germline ends. Germline-derived CDR1 and CDR2 are SGHRS and YFSETQ. This CDR3 spans 16 amino acids. The CDR3 sequence: CASSWASVGNAGELFF. The CDR3 DNA is TGCGCCAGCAGCTGGGCGTCGGTCGGCAACGCCGGGGAGCTGTTTTTT.

The gene calls are TRBV27 and TRBJ1-2; TRBD1 is a possible D gene (6 bases). V gave up 8 bases and J gave up 8 bases, with 15 bases separating them. The CDR3 is 12 amino acids. CDR1 is MNHEY and CDR2 is SMNVEV in the germline V gene (reference sequence). The CDR3 DNA sequence: TGTGCCAGCGGATCACAGGGTTCGGGCTACACCTTC. Protein sequence: CASGSQGSGYTF.

The rearrangement joins TRBV25-1 to TRBJ2-3, with D perhaps being TRBD1 or TRBD2 (6 bases each). The length of the CDR3 is 13 residues. V was shortened by 6 bases and J by 6 bases, with 13 bases between the two germline ends. The V gene's germline CDR1 is MGHDK and CDR2 SYGVNS. The CDR3 region has the DNA TGTGCCAGCAGGAGGGGGGCGCAGGATACGCAGTATTTT. Its translation: CASRRGAQDTQYF.

This chain connects TRBV5-1 to TRBJ1-2, with D possibly TRBD1 on 5 matching bases. The CDR3 consists of 15 residues. Germline V gives CDR1 SGHRS, CDR2 YFSETQ. V was trimmed by 4 bases and J by 4 bases, leaving 17 bases between them. The CDR3 region is CASSPETDYSYGYTF. In DNA, the CDR3 is TGCGCCAGCAGCCCCGAGACAGATTACTCCTATGGCTACACCTTC.

This clone was seen more than once but under ten times. V usage is TRBV7-9 and J usage is TRBJ2-5, with 10 nucleotides matching TRBD1. Germline CDR1 and CDR2: SEHNR and FQNEAQ (reference sequence). The junction had 1 base not matched to a gene; V was cut back by 5 bases and J by 4 bases. The CDR3 has 13 amino acids. In nucleotides, the CDR3 is TGTGCCAGCAGCGGGGACAGGGGAGAGACCCAGTACTTC. Protein sequence: CASSGDRGETQYF.

The chain joins TRBV27 to TRBJ1-3, with D hard to call. The V and J ends lost 2 bases and 7 bases respectively, with 12 bases between them. This CDR3 comprises 14 residues. Germline V gives CDR1 MNHEY, CDR2 SMNVEV (reference sequence). The CDR3 loop reads CASSLIPYRNTIYF. In DNA, the CDR3 is TGTGCCAGCAGTTTAATCCCTTATCGGAACACCATATATTTT.

The V call is TRBV5-8, the J call TRBJ2-3; tentative D call: TRBD2 (5 bases). The CDR3 spans 14 residues. Trimming took 4 bases from V and 4 from J, leaving 13 bases between them. Germline loops: CDR1 SGHTS, CDR2 YDEGEE. CDR3 DNA: TGTGCCAGCAGCCGGGGAGTAGTCGCAGATACGCAGTATTTT. Its translation is CASSRGVVADTQYF.

The V and J genes are TRBV18 and TRBJ2-7, with a tentative D call TRBD1 (6 bases). V shed 1 base and J shed 6 bases, with 16 bases lying between them. In germline, CDR1 is KGHSH, CDR2 LQKENI. The CDR3 contains 15 residues. The DNA of the CDR3 is TGTGCCAGCTCACCACTGGGCAGGGGAGCCGGCGAGCAGTACTTC. This codes for CASSPLGRGAGEQYF.

The V gene is TRBV4-1, the J gene TRBJ2-1, with 10 positions matching TRBD2. V trimming: 2 bases; J trimming: 6 bases; junction bases outside the gene matches: 1. This CDR3 contains 14 residues. Germline loops: CDR1 MGHRA, CDR2 YSYEKL. The CDR3 here is CASSQSGRANEQFF. The CDR3 DNA follows: TGCGCCAGCAGCCAAAGCGGGAGGGCCAATGAGCAGTTCTTC.

The CDR3 DNA reads as TGCGCCAGCAGCTTGGTCCCTAAAACTCGACAGGGGGCGTCCCAAGAGACCCAGTACTTC. Protein product: CASSLVPKTRQGASQETQYF. The V call is TRBV5-1, the J call TRBJ2-5; TRBD1 aligns across 10 bases. With V trimmed by 0 bases and J by 1 base, 15 bases remained unmatched. The CDR3 contains 20 residues. The germline V gene encodes CDR1 SGHRS and CDR2 YFSETQ.

The chain combines TRBV6-1 with TRBJ2-4; no reliable D call. The CDR3 consists of 15 residues. The germline V and J ends were trimmed by 7 bases and 0 bases, with 13 bases remaining between them. Germline V gives CDR1 MNHNS, CDR2 SASEGT. The CDR3 DNA is TGTGCCAGCATAGAGCAAACCACAGCCAAAAACATTCAGTACTTC. Translation gives CASIEQTTAKNIQYF.

V gene TRBV5-1 combines with J gene TRBJ2-6; D not resolved. V lost 2 bases, J lost 0 bases, and 12 bases lay in between. Germline V gene data show CDR1 as SGHRS and CDR2 as YFSETQ. The CDR3 covers 17 residues. CDR3 in DNA: TGCGCCAGCAGCTTTGGGAACACTATCTCTGGGGCCAACGTCCTGACTTTC. Its translation is CASSFGNTISGANVLTF. The complete variable domain, with remaining parts taken from reference TRBV5-1 and TRBJ2-6, reads KAGVTQTPRYLIKTRGQQVTLSCSPISGHRSVSWYQQTPGQGLQFLFEYFSETQRNKGNFPGRFSGRQFSNSRSEMNVSTLELGDSALYLCASSFGNTISGANVLTFGAGSRLTVL.

This rearrangement joins TRBV7-8 to TRBJ2-5; D uncertain. Germline-derived CDR1 and CDR2 are SGHVS and FQNEAQ. The V and J ends lost 5 bases and 5 bases respectively, with 15 bases between them. This CDR3 region has 14 residues. CDR3 DNA: TGTGCCAGCAGCCTAGACCCGGTGGTGGAGACCCAGTACTTC. Amino acids: CASSLDPVVETQYF.

V gene TRBV10-3 combines with J gene TRBJ2-2; 9 bases map to TRBD1. V trimming: 6 bases; J trimming: 3 bases; junction bases outside the gene matches: 8. Germline assignment: CDR1 ENHRY and CDR2 SYGVKD. The CDR3 sequence is 16 residues long. The CDR3 sequence: CAISPAGTGYTGELFF. DNA of the CDR3: TGTGCCATCAGCCCAGCCGGGACAGGGTACACCGGGGAGCTGTTTTTT.

This clone was counted only a few times. The rearrangement joins TRBV14 to TRBJ2-7; tentative D call: TRBD2 (6 bases). The ends were cut back, 1 base at V and 3 bases at J, with 10 bases in the middle. Per the germline V gene, CDR1 is SGHDN and CDR2 is FVKESK. The CDR3 loop spans 14 amino acids. CDR3 residues: CASSQAMTSYEQYF. The CDR3 bases are TGTGCCAGCAGCCAAGCCATGACTAGCTACGAGCAGTACTTC.

The chain carries TRBV25-1 and TRBJ2-5; D is undetermined. The J call could be wrong; TRBJ2-7 is a better fit for the DNA end. This CDR3 spans 13 amino acids. Germline CDR1 reads MGHDK; CDR2 reads SYGVNS. The CDR3 loop reads CASSEEGPYEQYF. CDR3 DNA: TGTGCCAGCAGTGAAGAAGGACCCTACGAGCAGTACTTC.

The chain is built from TRBV25-1 and TRBJ2-3; no clear D gene. There are 14 residues in the CDR3. The V gene's germline CDR1 is MGHDK and CDR2 SYGVNS. V was clipped by 3 bases and J by 2 bases, with 9 bases between them. CDR3 sequence reads: CASSEGWDTDTQYF. CDR3 coding DNA: TGTGCCAGCAGTGAGGGGTGGGACACAGATACGCAGTATTTT.

The chain has TRBV28 and TRBJ2-2, with 8 positions matching TRBD1. The ends lost 6 bases at V and 0 bases at J; junction bases unmatched: 6. From germline, CDR1 is MDHEN and CDR2 SYDVKM. The CDR3 contains 16 residues. CDR3 sequence: CASSRNRGTNTGELFF. Here the CDR3 DNA reads TGTGCCAGCAGCAGAAACAGGGGGACGAACACCGGGGAGCTGTTTTTT.

This chain links TRBV7-6 with TRBJ1-1, with a tentative D call TRBD1 (6 bases). The germline CDR1 and CDR2 sequences are SGHVS and FNYEAQ. The CDR3 covers 14 residues. The V and J ends lost 3 bases and 3 bases respectively, with 11 bases between them. The CDR3 here is CASSFSRGDTEAFF. CDR3 DNA: TGTGCCAGCAGCTTCAGTAGGGGGGACACTGAAGCTTTCTTT.